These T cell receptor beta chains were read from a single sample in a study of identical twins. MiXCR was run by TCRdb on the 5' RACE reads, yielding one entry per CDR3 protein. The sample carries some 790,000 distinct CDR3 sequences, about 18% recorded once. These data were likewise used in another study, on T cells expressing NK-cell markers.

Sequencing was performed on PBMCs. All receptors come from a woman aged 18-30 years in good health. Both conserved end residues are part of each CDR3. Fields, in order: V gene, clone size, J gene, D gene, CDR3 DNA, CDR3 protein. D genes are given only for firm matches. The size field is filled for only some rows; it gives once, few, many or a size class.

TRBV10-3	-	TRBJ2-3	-	TGTGCCATCAGTGAGTCAACAGGGTCTAGCACAGATACGCAGTATTTT	CAISESTGSSTDTQYF
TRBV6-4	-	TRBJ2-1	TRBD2	TGTGCCAGCAGTGACGGAAGCGGGGCTTACAATGAGCAGTTCTTC	CASSDGSGAYNEQFF
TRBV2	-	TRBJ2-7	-	TGTGCCAGCGCAGGGGACACCTCCTACGAGCAGTACTTC	CASAGDTSYEQYF
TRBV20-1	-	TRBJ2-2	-	TGCAGTGCTAGAGTCGGGACACCCTTTGTGACCGGGGAGCTGTTTTTT	CSARVGTPFVTGELFF
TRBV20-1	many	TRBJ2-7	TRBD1	TGCAGTGCTAGCCCGGGACAGGGGGCGGGGGAGCAGTACTTC	CSASPGQGAGEQYF
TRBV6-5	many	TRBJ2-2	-	TGTGCCAGCCAATTCTTAGGGGAGCTGTTTTTT	CASQFLGELFF
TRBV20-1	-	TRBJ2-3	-	TGCAGTGCTAGTGGGCTAGCTACAGATACGCAGTATTTT	CSASGLATDTQYF
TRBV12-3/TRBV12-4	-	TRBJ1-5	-	TGTGCCAGCGGCCCGAAGGGTCAGCCCCAGCATTTT	CASGPKGQPQHF
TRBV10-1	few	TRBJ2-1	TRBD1	TGCGCCAGCAGTGTGGACAGGGAGGCTAGACCGCGGAATGAGCAGTTCTTC	CASSVDREARPRNEQFF
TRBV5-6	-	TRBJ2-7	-	TGTGCCAGCAGCCTATCCTCTTCGGCTAAAAGGGCATACGAGCAGTACTTC	CASSLSSSAKRAYEQYF
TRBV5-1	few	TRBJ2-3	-	TGCGCCAGCAGCTTACCCAGCGGCCTCCCAGGGGATACGCAGTATTTT	CASSLPSGLPGDTQYF
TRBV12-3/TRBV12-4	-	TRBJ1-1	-	TGTGCCAGCACCCTACAGGGACCCAACACTGAAGCTTTCTTT	CASTLQGPNTEAFF
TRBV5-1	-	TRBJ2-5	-	TGCGCCAGCAGCTTGGCCCTCGCGGTTCAGGGGACTTGGGAGACCCAGTACTTC	CASSLALAVQGTWETQYF
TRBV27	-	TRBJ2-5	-	TGTGCCAGCAGTTTATCAGGTGGGGGTAGCGCCATACAAGAGACCCAGTACTTC	CASSLSGGGSAIQETQYF
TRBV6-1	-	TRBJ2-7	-	TGTGCCAGCTATATGAATAGCCGCTCCTACGAGCAGTACTTC	CASYMNSRSYEQYF
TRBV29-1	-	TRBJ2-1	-	TGCAGCGTTGGATTAACTTGGGGCAATGAGCAGTTCTTC	CSVGLTWGNEQFF
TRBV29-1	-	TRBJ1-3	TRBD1	TGCAGCGCACTGGGGGACAGCTCTGGAAACACCATATATTTT	CSALGDSSGNTIYF
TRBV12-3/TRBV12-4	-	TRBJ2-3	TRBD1	TGTGCCAGCAGCAAACAGGGGGCGCTGACAGATACGCAGTATTTT	CASSKQGALTDTQYF
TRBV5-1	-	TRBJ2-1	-	TGCGCCAGCACCGACGCGGGGGAGCAGTTCTTC	CASTDAGEQFF
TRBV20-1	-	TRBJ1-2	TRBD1	TGCAGTGCTGGAGGACAGGGGTTCTATGGCTACACCTTC	CSAGGQGFYGYTF
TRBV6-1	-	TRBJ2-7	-	TGTGCCAGCAAGAGGGGCGAGCAGTACTTC	CASKRGEQYF
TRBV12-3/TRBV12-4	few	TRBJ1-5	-	TGTGCCAGCAGTACAGAGCATCTTGGCAATCAGCCCCAGCATTTT	CASSTEHLGNQPQHF
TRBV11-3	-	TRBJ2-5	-	TGTGCCAGCAGAACGACCGGGACATCGGAGACCCAGTACTTC	CASRTTGTSETQYF
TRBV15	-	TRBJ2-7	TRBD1	TGTGCCACCAGCAGACCCGGGACAGTATTGTCCTACGAGCAGTACTTC	CATSRPGTVLSYEQYF
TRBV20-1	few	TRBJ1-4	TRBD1	TGCAGTGCCGCCAGGGGGACAGCAACTAATGAAAAACTGTTTTTT	CSAARGTATNEKLFF
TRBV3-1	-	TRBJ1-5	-	TGTGCCAGCAGCCCTTCGAGGGCAGCGATGGGTACTCAGCCCCAGCATTTT	CASSPSRAAMGTQPQHF
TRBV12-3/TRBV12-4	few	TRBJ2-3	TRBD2	TGTGCCAGCAGTTTGGACACCAGCGGGAGTGTTGGAGATACGCAGTATTTT	CASSLDTSGSVGDTQYF
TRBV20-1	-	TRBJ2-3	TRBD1	TGCAGTGCTACCGGGACAGCAAAGACAGATACGCAGTATTTT	CSATGTAKTDTQYF
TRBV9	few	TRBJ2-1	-	TGTGCCAGCAGCGTAGACAGTTCCTACAATGAGCAGTTCTTC	CASSVDSSYNEQFF
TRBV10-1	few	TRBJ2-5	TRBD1	TGCGCCAGCAGTGACCGACAGGACAGGGGACAAGAGACCCAGTACTTC	CASSDRQDRGQETQYF